This T cell receptor (beta chain) was identified during a study of cytomegalovirus exposure and HLA in healthy donors. The study, taken as a whole, reports: There were over 150 TCR beta chains listed as cytomegalovirus-associated. The classifier reportedly diagnosed cytomegalovirus status with high sensitivity and specificity. As confirmed in vitro, a few CMV-associated chains were specific for CMV antigens.

Separation from the roughly 700-subject first cohort characterized the approximately 120-subject validation cohort, to which the donors belonged. Method: immunoSEQ multiplex PCR; TCRdb's copy keeps in-frame clones and lacks some. The sample includes roughly 130,000 clones, roughly 86% of them seen just once. V lost 5 bases and J 2 bases, leaving 9 bases between the germline ends. Per germline, CDR1 SGHAT and CDR2 FQNNGV. There are 13 residues in the CDR3. Worth noting for this clone: Its antigen remains unknown.

The receptor comes from a man aged 25-45 years in good health and CMV-seronegative. Material for sequencing was PBMCs. V is TRBV11-2 and J is TRBJ2-5, with D unclear. The CDR3 DNA reads as TGTGCCAGCAGCCGCGACGGGCAAGAGACCCAGTACTTC. This gives the protein CASSRDGQETQYF.